The following is a TCR beta chain sequence with its context. Its antigen is not known. CDR3 length: 16 amino acids. In germline, CDR1 is MNHEY, CDR2 SMNVEV (reference sequence). The ends lost 2 bases at V and 2 bases at J; junction bases unmatched: 6. The entry originates in a study of T-cell reconstitution after alpha-beta-depleted transplantation in children. Overall study findings and caveats: Fresh T-cell production supplied most of the T-cell counts and diversity seen one year after transplant.

TCRbeta library construction was performed incorporating unique molecular identifiers. TCRdb used MiXCR to reprocess the PCR reads, holding one entry per CDR3 protein. The sample includes 670,000 or so distinct CDR3 sequences, roughly 14% of them seen just once. This sequence was found in a girl aged 2 to 9 with congenital amegakaryocytic thrombocytopenia, due to receive a stem cell transplant. This chain uses TRBV27 with TRBJ2-1, with 7 bases matching TRBD1. The sequencing here drew on PBMCs, taken before TCRalphabeta/CD19-depleted stem cell transplant. The CDR3 region is CASSLAGGMAYNEQFF. CDR3 sequence (DNA): TGTGCCAGCAGTTTAGCAGGGGGTATGGCCTACAATGAGCAGTTCTTC.